This T cell receptor beta chain was retrieved from a study of T cell responses to AZD1222 COVID-19 vaccine. The V gene lost 3 bases and the J gene lost 1 base, with 10 bases spanning the gap. CDR1 is SGHAT, CDR2 FQDESV, per germline (reference sequence). This CDR3 comprises 15 residues. The method was immunoSEQ multiplex PCR; TCRdb's version includes in-frame clones alone and lacks a portion of them. The sample yields approximately 180,000 clones, 85% to 95% seen once. The genes are TRBV11-1 and TRBJ1-3; D is uncertain. The sequencing used peripheral blood, collected 28 days after the second dose of the MenACWY control vaccine. This receptor was identified in an adult who received the MenACWY meningococcal vaccine as a control. The CDR3 DNA is TGTGCCAGCAGCTTTCGGACGGCATCTGGAAACACCATATATTTT. Encoded protein: CASSFRTASGNTIYF.